One sample yielded the 9 T cell receptor beta chains listed below, sequenced in a study of cytomegalovirus exposure and HLA in healthy donors. The assay was immunoSEQ multiplex PCR, and TCRdb's table has in-frame clones only and misses some. The sample consists of fewer than 200,000 clones, 75% to 90% of them appearing once. Input material: PBMCs. These receptors came from a young man in good health and CMV-seropositive.

This chain connects TRBV27 to TRBJ2-7; TRBD1 might be the D (6 bases). Germline CDR1 reads MNHEY; CDR2 reads SMNVEV (reference sequence). V lost 5 bases and J lost 0, with 14 bases in between. The CDR3 contains 15 residues. CDR3 loop: CASSPRQAGSYEQYF. Here the CDR3 DNA reads TGTGCCAGCAGTCCTCGACAGGCTGGCTCCTACGAGCAGTACTTC.

The chain is built from TRBV28 and TRBJ1-1, with TRBD1 matching 10 bases. Germline-derived CDR1 and CDR2 are MDHEN and SYDVKM. Trimming removed 7 bases from V and 7 bases from J; junction bases left unmatched: 9. The CDR3 is made up of 14 amino acids. CDR3 in DNA: TGTGCCAGCACCCTCTTGGGACAGGGGATTGAAGCTTTCTTT. Its translation: CASTLLGQGIEAFF.

The chain employs TRBV5-1 and TRBJ1-1; 8 bases are shared with TRBD1. Germline values: CDR1 SGHRS, CDR2 YFSETQ. V lost 4 bases, J lost 1 base, and 6 bases stayed unmatched. The CDR3 sequence is 15 residues long. For the CDR3, the DNA is TGCGCCAGCAGCCGGGGCGACAGGGGGAACACTGAAGCTTTCTTT. This encodes CASSRGDRGNTEAFF.

The chain couples TRBV7-3 to TRBJ2-7; D might be TRBD1 (5 bases). Germline lookup yields CDR1 SGHTA and CDR2 FQGTGA. CDR3 length: 11 residues. Trimming cost V 5 bases and J 5 bases, with 7 bases left between them. The chain's CDR3 is CASSLDNEQYF. The CDR3 DNA sequence: TGTGCCAGCAGCCTGGACAACGAGCAGTACTTC.

The gene calls are TRBV5-6 and TRBJ2-2; D might be TRBD2 (5 bases). Trimming took 6 bases from V and 4 from J, leaving 19 bases between them. The CDR3 consists of 16 residues. Germline CDR1 SGHDT, CDR2 YYEEEE. Written as DNA, the CDR3 is TGTGCCAGCACCCCGACCCCCGACGAGGGCACCGGGGAGCTGTTTTTT. Protein sequence: CASTPTPDEGTGELFF.

This chain connects TRBV5-6 to TRBJ2-1; TRBD1 matches 9 bases. The germline V gene encodes CDR1 SGHDT and CDR2 YYEEEE. There are 17 residues in the CDR3. Trimming cost V 1 base and J 8 bases; bases outside gene matches: 13. CDR3 sequence reads: CASSLLIGGTGFDEQFF. CDR3 DNA sequence: TGTGCCAGCAGCTTGCTGATCGGGGGGACAGGGTTCGATGAGCAGTTCTTC.

The chain couples TRBV6-6 to TRBJ2-3; D may be TRBD2 (6 bases). V was shortened by 4 bases and J by 6 bases, with 14 bases between the two germline ends. The CDR3 is 14 residues long. The V gene's germline CDR1 is MNHNY and CDR2 SVGAGI (reference sequence). The CDR3 nucleotides are TGTGCCAGCAGTTTTGTAGGAGGGAGGGATACGCAGTATTTT. It yields the protein CASSFVGGRDTQYF.

This rearrangement joins TRBV7-9 to TRBJ1-6; no definite D call. The V end was cut by 5 bases, the J end by 6 bases, with 11 bases between. Germline CDR1 reads SEHNR; CDR2 reads FQNEAQ (reference sequence). The CDR3 runs to 14 residues. This chain's CDR3 is CASSVTGSNSPLHF. CDR3 in DNA: TGTGCCAGCAGCGTCACCGGGAGTAATTCACCCCTCCACTTT.

This clone was counted a few times. The chain has TRBV14 and TRBJ1-6; tentative D call: TRBD1 (5 bases). V was shortened by 1 base and J by 9 bases, with 16 bases between the two germline ends. The CDR3 has 16 amino acids. The germline V gene has CDR1 SGHDN and CDR2 FVKESK. The CDR3 nucleotides read TGTGCCAGCAGCCAAGTCGGTCCTGGGGCTATTTCACCCCTCCACTTT. It yields the protein CASSQVGPGAISPLHF.